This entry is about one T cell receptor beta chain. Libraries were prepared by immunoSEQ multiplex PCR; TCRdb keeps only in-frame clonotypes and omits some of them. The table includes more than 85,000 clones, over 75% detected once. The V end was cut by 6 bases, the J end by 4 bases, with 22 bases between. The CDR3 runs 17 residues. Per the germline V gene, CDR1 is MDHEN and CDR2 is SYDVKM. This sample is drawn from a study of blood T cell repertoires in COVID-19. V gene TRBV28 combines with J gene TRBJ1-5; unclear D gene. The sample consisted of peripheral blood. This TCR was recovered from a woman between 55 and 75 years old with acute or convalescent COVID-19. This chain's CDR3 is CASRNRLTQLGNQPQHF. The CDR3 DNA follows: TGTGCCAGCAGAAACCGACTGACCCAATTAGGAAATCAGCCCCAGCATTTT. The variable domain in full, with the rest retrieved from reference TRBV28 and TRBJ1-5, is DVKVTQSSRYLVKRTGEKVFLECVQDMDHENMFWYRQDPGLGLRLIYFSYDVKMKEKGDIPEGYSVSREKKERFSLILESASTNQTSMYLCASRNRLTQLGNQPQHFGDGTRLSIL.